The T cell receptor beta chain under discussion was sequenced for a study of blood T cell repertoires in COVID-19 (dated by TCRdb to the early 2020s). About the investigation overall: Samples covering the acute and convalescent phases of COVID-19 were provided by collaborators in the United States, Italy and Spain. The prospective study material was composed of cDNA or gDNA derived from T cells, B-cell-depleted T cells, or PBMCs. The dataset comprised deeply sampled blood TCRbeta repertoires from subjects exposed to, actively infected with, or recovered from COVID-19. A freely available public database, intended as a resource for researchers studying the immune response to SARS-CoV-2, is where the repertoires were released. Samples were obtained from the ongoing ImmuneRACE study (first 160 participants) and from 1,254 subjects provided by 6 global collaborators. The sample metadata nearly always contained a de-identified subject ID, COVID-19 status, age in years and sex. HLA class I and class II types, where available, came from metadata supplied by the sample provider rather than from assay-based typing.

In the case of this clone: The antigen it recognizes is unknown. Base qualities are not recorded, but no much larger clone differs from it by a single base.

One collaborating source in Seattle enrolled patients while the patients were actively infected and followed the patients over time throughout the course of disease. The collaborating institutions used their own protocols to collect whole blood in K2EDTA tubes. For TCRbeta analysis, collaborators shipped samples in one of three forms: frozen whole blood, isolated PBMCs, or DNA extracted from either of those sample types. TCRbeta CDR3 regions were amplified from genomic DNA by means of the immunoSEQ Assay, a bias-controlled multiplex PCR. The authors processed their data as follows. The number of nucleated cells in each sample was estimated by amplification of reference gene primers within the assay. To quantify the absolute abundance of each unique TCRbeta CDR3 rearrangement, sequence reads were collapsed and filtered. For each sample, productive Simpson clonality was calculated by taking the square root of Simpson's diversity index across productive rearrangements. TCRdb limited this immuneACCESS table to in-frame rearrangements with V and J called. A share of clones is missing; checked studies link under half to unresolved V genes, and the rest is unexplained. The V and J calls and the clone size are those of that table, but D and trimming were determined from the DNA. The sample includes about 240,000 clones, with approximately 85% observed a single time. In total, the top ten clones hold approximately 5% of the sample.

The full study reports these points: Clinical and demographic metadata were provided uncurated, with the amount varying by source and participant.

The trim is 3 bases for V and 0 bases for J, with a gap of 12 bases between the germline ends. Including the terminal cysteine and phenylalanine, the CDR3 comprises 16 residues. CDR3 DNA only is kept here, 48 bases in frame from base 1. As encoded in the germline V gene, CDR1 is MNHNS while CDR2 is SASEGT. This clonotype originated in a man aged 50 to 59 with COVID-19, enrolled during active disease. This sequence uses TRBV6-1 and TRBJ2-1, with no D gene named confidently. Sequenced material: peripheral blood. The CDR3 sequence is CASSDAQQSSYNEQFF. The DNA is as follows: TGTGCCAGCAGTGACGCACAGCAGAGCTCCTACAATGAGCAGTTCTTC.